Shown below are 25 T cell receptor beta chains from a single sample sequenced in a study of T cell repertoires in cytomegalovirus infection. TCRdb reprocessed the reads with MiXCR, giving one entry per CDR3 protein. The table has fewer than 350,000 distinct CDR3 sequences, more than 9% seen once; the top ten hold around 4%. The sequenced sample consisted of PBMCs. These receptors were taken from a human donor in good health (CMV status not recorded). Some clones in this sample may be carry-over from other donors' samples.

In this sample, this clonotype turned up many times. The CDR3 here is CASSRLGGGTGETQYF. The CDR3 bases are TGTGCCAGCAGCCGTCTGGGCGGGGGGACGGGAGAGACCCAGTACTTC. The V and J genes are TRBV7-2 and TRBJ2-5, with 8 nucleotides matching TRBD2. The CDR3 sequence is 16 residues long. Germline V CDR1 and CDR2: SGHTA, FQGNSA. J gave up 4 bases and V 5 bases, and 12 bases lay outside the gene matches.

The J gene is TRBJ2-5, the V gene TRBV7-2; D is possibly TRBD2 (6 bases). Trimming shortened V by 3 bases and J by 1 base, and 15 bases separated the two germline ends. Germline V gives CDR1 SGHTA, CDR2 FQGNSA. This CDR3 comprises 16 residues. CDR3 sequence (DNA): TGTGCCAGCAGCTTTTATATTGGGAGGTCCCAAGAGACCCAGTACTTC. Protein sequence: CASSFYIGRSQETQYF.

This rearrangement joins TRBV7-6 to TRBJ2-2, with D hard to call. Germline V gene sequence: CDR1 SGHVS, CDR2 FNYEAQ. This CDR3 comprises 13 residues. Deletions cut 0 bases from V and 7 bases from J, with 6 bases between. CDR3 region: CASSLAYGGELFF. CDR3 bases: TGTGCCAGCAGCTTAGCGTATGGCGGGGAGCTGTTTTTT.

This clonotype was seen at least ten times. V and J are TRBV7-2 and TRBJ1-4; 7 positions match TRBD1. CDR1 is SGHTA, CDR2 FQGNSA, per germline. Unmatched junction bases numbered 6, after V lost 1 base and J lost 10 bases. This CDR3 has 14 residues. CDR3 residues: CASSLEGGRGKLFF. CDR3 bases: TGTGCCAGCAGCTTAGAAGGGGGCAGGGGAAAACTGTTTTTT.

This clonotype was recorded a few times. The J gene is TRBJ2-6, the V gene TRBV12-3 or TRBV12-4, with D perhaps matching TRBD1 (5 bases). V lost 6 bases and J lost 0, with 18 bases in between. This CDR3 comprises 18 residues. In nucleotides, the CDR3 is TGTGCCAGCAGCTTCTCGACAGTTGTCTACTCTGGGGCCAACGTCCTGACTTTC. Translated, it gives CASSFSTVVYSGANVLTF.

At least ten counts were recorded for this clonotype. V usage is TRBV7-2 and J usage is TRBJ1-2; D unresolved. Germline V gene lookup returns CDR1 SGHTA and CDR2 FQGNSA. The CDR3 extends over 14 amino acids. The V end was cut by 5 bases, the J end by 2 bases, with 12 bases between. Here the CDR3 reads CASSQNGRNYGYTF. DNA of the CDR3: TGTGCCAGCAGCCAAAATGGACGAAACTATGGCTACACCTTC.

This clonotype was seen repeatedly, ten times or more. The chain employs TRBV12-3 or TRBV12-4 and TRBJ2-1, with 12 nucleotides matching TRBD2. The CDR3 is 16 residues long. V lost 4 bases, J lost 9 bases, and 10 bases stayed unmatched. As DNA, the CDR3 is TGTGCCAGCAGTTCCCGTTCTAGCGGGGGGGCGGCTGAGCAGTTCTTC. Its translation is CASSSRSSGGAAEQFF.

This clonotype was seen at least ten times. The chain links TRBV27 to TRBJ2-1; perhaps TRBD2 as D (7 bases). This CDR3 is 17 amino acids long. Germline values: CDR1 MNHEY, CDR2 SMNVEV (reference sequence). V was clipped by 2 bases and J by 6 bases, with 20 bases between them. CDR3 in amino acids: CASSLNFGGGAFNEQFF. DNA for the CDR3: TGTGCCAGCAGTTTAAATTTTGGAGGGGGGGCCTTCAATGAGCAGTTCTTC.

This clonotype was recorded at least ten times. The V and J genes are TRBV11-2 and TRBJ2-2; D gene ambiguous. The CDR3 consists of 15 residues. The V gene lost 1 base and the J gene lost 6 bases, with 12 bases spanning the gap. Germline V gene lookup returns CDR1 SGHAT and CDR2 FQNNGV. The CDR3: CASSLGVLRSGELFF. CDR3 coding DNA: TGTGCCAGCAGCTTAGGAGTGCTAAGGTCCGGGGAGCTGTTTTTT.

This clonotype was seen repeatedly, ten times or more. The V call is TRBV7-9, the J call TRBJ1-1; a weak D match, TRBD1 (5 bases). Germline assignment: CDR1 SEHNR and CDR2 FQNEAQ (reference sequence). The germline V and J ends were trimmed by 2 bases and 0 bases, with 22 bases remaining between them. This CDR3 comprises 19 residues. This CDR3 is CASSLKRFRDVSVNTEAFF. The CDR3 nucleotides are TGTGCCAGCAGCTTAAAACGGTTCAGGGACGTTAGTGTGAACACTGAAGCTTTCTTT.

This clonotype was found many times. The J gene is TRBJ2-4, the V gene TRBV7-2, with a possible D match to TRBD1 (5 bases). This CDR3 is built from 16 residues. V was cut by 5 bases and J by 9 bases, with 23 bases left in between. Germline-derived CDR1 and CDR2 are SGHTA and FQGNSA. The CDR3 DNA sequence: TGTGCCAGCAGCCTCTCGCTAACCCTGACAGATGGCATTCAGTACTTC. It encodes CASSLSLTLTDGIQYF.

The rearrangement uses TRBV4-3 and TRBJ1-2, with unresolved D. The length of the CDR3 is 16 residues. V lost 0 bases and J lost 5, with 16 bases in between. Germline CDR1 and CDR2: LGHNA and YSLEER. CDR3 bases: TGCGCCAGCAGCCAAGATTGGAGAGGTCTTCGTTATGGCTACACCTTC. Translating it yields CASSQDWRGLRYGYTF.

The chain combines TRBV6-6 with TRBJ1-5, with D tentatively TRBD1 (5 bases). The CDR3 has 13 residues. The germline V gene encodes CDR1 MNHNY and CDR2 SVGAGI (reference sequence). Deletions cut 9 bases from V and 7 bases from J, with 16 bases between. CDR3 region: CASQPGGRQPQHF. The CDR3 DNA sequence: TGTGCCAGTCAACCCGGGGGTCGGCAGCCCCAGCATTTT.

This clonotype was observed at least ten times. The genes are TRBV7-6 and TRBJ2-2, with D perhaps matching TRBD1 (6 bases). This CDR3 region has 15 residues. The V end lost 1 base, the J end lost 5 bases, and 11 bases lay between the germline ends. Germline CDR1 and CDR2: SGHVS and FNYEAQ. CDR3 DNA: TGTGCCAGCAGCTTAGGGGGGCGCGGGACCGGGGAGCTGTTTTTT. This encodes CASSLGGRGTGELFF.

The chain joins TRBV7-9 to TRBJ2-2; TRBD1 matches 7 bases. This CDR3 spans 14 amino acids. Per the germline V gene, CDR1 is SEHNR and CDR2 is FQNEAQ (reference sequence). J was trimmed by 7 bases and V by 3 bases; bases with no gene match: 5. The CDR3, as DNA: TGTGCCAGCAGCTTCCCCCGGGACAGCGGGGAGCTGTTTTTT. It specifies CASSFPRDSGELFF.

The CDR3 nucleotides are TGTGCCAGCAGCTTGGCCTCCCGCGAGCAGTTCTTC. Protein product: CASSLASREQFF. The gene calls are TRBV5-4 and TRBJ2-1; no firm D call. The CDR3 runs to 12 residues. The germline V gene encodes CDR1 SGHNT and CDR2 YYREEE (reference sequence). V was cut by 0 bases and J by 10 bases, with 8 bases left in between.

V and J are TRBV19 and TRBJ2-1; possible D gene TRBD2, 5 bases. Germline assignment: CDR1 LNHDA and CDR2 SQIVND (reference sequence). Trimming shortened V by 3 bases and J by 5 bases, and 20 bases separated the two germline ends. The CDR3 consists of 17 residues. The chain's CDR3 is CASSILYLAPPNNEQFF. The CDR3 DNA is TGTGCCAGTAGTATCCTTTACTTAGCGCCACCGAACAATGAGCAGTTCTTC. The full variable domain, in which reference TRBV19 and TRBJ2-1 provide the parts outside the CDR3, is DGGITQSPKYLFRKEGQNVTLSCEQNLNHDAMYWYRQDPGQGLRLIYYSQIVNDFQKGDIAEGYSVSREKKESFPLTVTSAQKNPTAFYLCASSILYLAPPNNEQFFGPGTRLTVL.

This chain joins TRBV7-2 and TRBJ2-2; maybe TRBD1 (5 bases). The germline gives CDR1 SGHTA, CDR2 FQGNSA. V was pared by 5 bases and J by 6 bases, with 10 bases between. This CDR3 has 13 amino acids. CDR3 region: CASSVPGSGELFF. The CDR3 DNA reads TGTGCCAGCAGCGTCCCAGGGTCCGGGGAGCTGTTTTTT.

This clonotype has more than one count but fewer than ten. CDR3 DNA: TGTGCCAGCAGCATACAGGGGGTTAACTACGAGCAGTACTTC. Protein product: CASSIQGVNYEQYF. The rearrangement uses TRBV5-4 and TRBJ2-7; TRBD1 matches 8 bases. Trimming removed 4 bases from V and 3 bases from J; junction bases left unmatched: 6. The CDR3 covers 14 residues. Germline lookup yields CDR1 SGHNT and CDR2 YYREEE (reference sequence).

The chain recombines TRBV9 with TRBJ2-7; D tentatively fits TRBD1 or TRBD2 (6 bases each). Germline V gene lookup returns CDR1 SGDLS and CDR2 YYNGEE. The CDR3 consists of 15 residues. V dropped 4 bases and J dropped 0 bases, with 14 bases sitting between them. CDR3 in DNA: TGTGCCAGCAGCCCGGGACTGGGGGCCTCCTACGAGCAGTACTTC. This encodes CASSPGLGASYEQYF. Looking up the rest from reference TRBV9 and TRBJ2-7 gives the full variable domain: DSGVTQTPKHLITATGQRVTLRCSPRSGDLSVYWYQQSLDQGLQFLIQYYNGEERAKGNILERFSAQQFPDLHSELNLSSLELGDSALYFCASSPGLGASYEQYFGPGTRLTVT.

The chain uses TRBV20-1 and TRBJ2-3, with 12 bases fitting TRBD1. Germline CDR1 reads DFQATT; CDR2 reads SNEGSKA (reference sequence). V lost 6 bases, J lost 7 bases, and 17 bases stayed unmatched. This CDR3 is 17 amino acids long. CDR3 bases: TGCAGTGCCCGAGATGGGGACAGGGGGCTCCCCACGTATACGCAGTATTTT. Encoded protein: CSARDGDRGLPTYTQYF.

This clonotype was detected many times. The genes are TRBV7-8 and TRBJ2-1; weak D call: TRBD2 (6 bases). The CDR3 contains 15 residues. From germline, CDR1 is SGHVS and CDR2 FQNEAQ. Trimming took 4 bases from V and 2 from J, leaving 12 bases between them. The CDR3 protein is CASSSTRGTYNEQFF. As DNA, the CDR3 is TGTGCCAGCAGCTCTACTCGGGGGACCTACAATGAGCAGTTCTTC. The variable domain in full, completed from reference TRBV7-8 and TRBJ2-1, reads GAGVSQSPRYKVAKRGQDVALRCDPISGHVSLFWYQQALGQGPEFLTYFQNEAQLDKSGLPSDRFFAERPEGSVSTLKIQRTQQEDSAVYLCASSSTRGTYNEQFFGPGTRLTVL.

This clonotype was found many times. This chain links TRBV24-1 with TRBJ2-1; TRBD2 might be the D (5 bases). Trimming shortened V by 9 bases and J by 2 bases, and 16 bases separated the two germline ends. Germline loops: CDR1 KGHDR, CDR2 SFDVKD. The CDR3 sequence is 15 residues long. This CDR3 is CATSQRDAPYNEQFF. CDR3 coding DNA: TGTGCCACCTCTCAGAGGGATGCGCCCTACAATGAGCAGTTCTTC.

The CDR3 bases are TGTGCCAGCAGTACCGGGACAGGGATAAACCTCTATGGCTACACCTTC. This codes for CASSTGTGINLYGYTF. V usage is TRBV12-3 or TRBV12-4 and J usage is TRBJ1-2; 9 nucleotides agree with TRBD1. CDR3 size: 16 residues. V lost 5 bases to trimming and J lost 4 bases; unmatched junction nucleotides: 11.

The chain links TRBV2 to TRBJ2-7, with 14 bases matching TRBD2. V gave up 6 bases and J gave up 6 bases; unmatched junction bases: 7. Germline-derived CDR1 and CDR2 are SNHLY and FYNNEI. This CDR3 has 15 amino acids. CDR3 coding DNA: TGTGCCAGCAGCGCAGGGACTAGCGGGAGCCTCGAGCAGTACTTC. This sequence encodes CASSAGTSGSLEQYF. Combining the CDR3 with reference TRBV2 and TRBJ2-7 gives the whole variable domain EPEVTQTPSHQVTQMGQEVILRCVPISNHLYFYWYRQILGQKVEFLVSFYNNEISEKSEIFDDQFSVERPDGSNFTLKIRSTKLEDSAMYFCASSAGTSGSLEQYFGPGTRLTVT.